This T cell receptor (beta chain) came from a study of blood T cell repertoires in COVID-19. Germline CDR1 is SGHAT and CDR2 is FQNNGV. Losses at the gene ends were 6 bases for V and 0 bases for J; bases not matched to a gene: 12. The CDR3 runs 17 residues. Original processing notes: Nucleated cell counts were estimated from reference gene primer amplification. The protocol was immunoSEQ multiplex PCR, while the TCRdb copy is restricted to in-frame clones and leaves out a portion. That table gives V, J and clone size, and the DNA gave D and trimming. The data show some 73,000 clones, 65% to 90% seen once.

Material for sequencing was peripheral blood. This receptor was obtained from a man between 45 and 60 years old with COVID-19, enrolled during active disease. The V gene is TRBV11-2, the J gene TRBJ2-3; 7 nucleotides agree with TRBD1. The CDR3 nucleotides read TGTGCCAGCAGACTTAAAACAGGGGAGTCGAGCACAGATACGCAGTATTTT. Its protein is CASRLKTGESSTDTQYF.